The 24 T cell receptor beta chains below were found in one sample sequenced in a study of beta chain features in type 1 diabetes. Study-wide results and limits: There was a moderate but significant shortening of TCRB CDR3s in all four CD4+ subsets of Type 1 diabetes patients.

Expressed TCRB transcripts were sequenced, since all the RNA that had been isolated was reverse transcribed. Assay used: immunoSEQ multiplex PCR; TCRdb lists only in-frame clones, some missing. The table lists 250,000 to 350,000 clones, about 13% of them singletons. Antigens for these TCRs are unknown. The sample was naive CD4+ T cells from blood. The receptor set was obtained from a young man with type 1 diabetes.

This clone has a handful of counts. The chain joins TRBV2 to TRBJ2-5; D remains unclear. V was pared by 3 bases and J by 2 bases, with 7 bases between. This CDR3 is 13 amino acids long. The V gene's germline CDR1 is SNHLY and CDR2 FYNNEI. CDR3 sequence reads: CASSDDGQETQYF. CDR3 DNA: TGTGCCAGCAGTGATGACGGGCAAGAGACCCAGTACTTC.

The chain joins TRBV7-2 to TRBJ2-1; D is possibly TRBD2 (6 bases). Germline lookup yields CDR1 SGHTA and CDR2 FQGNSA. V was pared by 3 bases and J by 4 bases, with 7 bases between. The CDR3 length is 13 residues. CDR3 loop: CASSFGTYNEQFF. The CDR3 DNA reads TGTGCCAGCAGCTTCGGGACTTACAATGAGCAGTTCTTC.

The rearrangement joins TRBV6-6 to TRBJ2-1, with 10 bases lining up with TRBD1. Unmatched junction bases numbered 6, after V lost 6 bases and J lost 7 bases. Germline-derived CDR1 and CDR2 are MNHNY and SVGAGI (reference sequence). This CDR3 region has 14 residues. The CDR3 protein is CASRTGGAGNEQFF. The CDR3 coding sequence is TGTGCCAGCAGGACAGGGGGCGCGGGGAATGAGCAGTTCTTC.

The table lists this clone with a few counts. The CDR3 region is CASSRLQGRGTQYF. The CDR3 region has the DNA TGTGCCAGCAGCCGGCTCCAGGGGCGTGGGACCCAGTACTTC. The rearrangement links TRBV7-9 to TRBJ2-5; perhaps TRBD1 as D (6 bases). Looked up from germline, CDR1 is SEHNR and CDR2 is FQNEAQ (reference sequence). V was clipped by 5 bases and J by 7 bases, with 17 bases between them. The CDR3 loop spans 14 amino acids.

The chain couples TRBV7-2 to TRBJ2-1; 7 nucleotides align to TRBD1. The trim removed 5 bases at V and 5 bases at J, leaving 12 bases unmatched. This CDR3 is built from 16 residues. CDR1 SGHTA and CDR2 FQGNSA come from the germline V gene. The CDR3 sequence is CASSRDSPLLDNEQFF. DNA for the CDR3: TGTGCCAGCAGCCGGGACAGTCCCCTGTTGGACAATGAGCAGTTCTTC.

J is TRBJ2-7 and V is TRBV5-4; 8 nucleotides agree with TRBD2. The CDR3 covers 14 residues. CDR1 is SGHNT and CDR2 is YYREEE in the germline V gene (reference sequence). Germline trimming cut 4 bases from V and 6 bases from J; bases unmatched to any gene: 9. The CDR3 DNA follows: TGTGCCAGCAGCGCCGGGACTAGTTTTACCGAGCAGTACTTC. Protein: CASSAGTSFTEQYF.

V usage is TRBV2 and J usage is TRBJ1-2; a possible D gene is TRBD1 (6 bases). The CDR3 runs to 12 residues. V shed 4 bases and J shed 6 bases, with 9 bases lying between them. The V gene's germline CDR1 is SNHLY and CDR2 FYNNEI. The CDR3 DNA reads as TGTGCCAGCAGTGGGTCAGGGGATGGCTACACCTTC. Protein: CASSGSGDGYTF.

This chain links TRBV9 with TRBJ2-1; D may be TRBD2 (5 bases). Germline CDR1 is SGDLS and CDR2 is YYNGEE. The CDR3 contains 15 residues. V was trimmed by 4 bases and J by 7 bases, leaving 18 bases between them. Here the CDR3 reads CASSITSTFHNEQFF. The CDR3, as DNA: TGTGCCAGCAGCATTACTAGTACGTTTCATAATGAGCAGTTCTTC.

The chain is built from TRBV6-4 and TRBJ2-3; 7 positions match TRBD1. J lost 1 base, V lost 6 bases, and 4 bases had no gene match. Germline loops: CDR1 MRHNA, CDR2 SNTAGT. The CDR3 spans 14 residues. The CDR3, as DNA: TGTGCCAGCAGCGCTACAGGGGGCACAGATACGCAGTATTTT. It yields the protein CASSATGGTDTQYF.

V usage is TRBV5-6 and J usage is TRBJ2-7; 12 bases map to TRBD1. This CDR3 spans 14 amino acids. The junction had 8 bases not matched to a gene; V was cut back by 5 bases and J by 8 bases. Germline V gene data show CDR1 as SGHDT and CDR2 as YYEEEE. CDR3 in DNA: TGTGCCAGCAGACGGGACAGGGGGCCTACGAAGCAGTACTTC. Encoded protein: CASRRDRGPTKQYF.

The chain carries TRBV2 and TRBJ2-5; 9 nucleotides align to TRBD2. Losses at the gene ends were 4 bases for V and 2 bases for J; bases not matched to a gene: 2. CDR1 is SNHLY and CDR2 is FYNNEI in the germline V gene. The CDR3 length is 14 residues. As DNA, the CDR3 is TGTGCCAGCAGTGCTACTAGCGGGCAAGAGACCCAGTACTTC. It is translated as CASSATSGQETQYF. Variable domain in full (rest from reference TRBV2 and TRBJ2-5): EPEVTQTPSHQVTQMGQEVILRCVPISNHLYFYWYRQILGQKVEFLVSFYNNEISEKSEIFDDQFSVERPDGSNFTLKIRSTKLEDSAMYFCASSATSGQETQYFGPGTRLLVL.

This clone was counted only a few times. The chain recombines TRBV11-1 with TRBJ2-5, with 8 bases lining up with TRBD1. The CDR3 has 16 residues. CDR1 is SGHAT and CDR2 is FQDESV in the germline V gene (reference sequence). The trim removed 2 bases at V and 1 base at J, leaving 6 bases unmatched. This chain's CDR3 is CASSLRRTGIQETQYF. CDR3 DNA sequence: TGTGCCAGCAGCTTAAGGCGGACAGGGATCCAAGAGACCCAGTACTTC.

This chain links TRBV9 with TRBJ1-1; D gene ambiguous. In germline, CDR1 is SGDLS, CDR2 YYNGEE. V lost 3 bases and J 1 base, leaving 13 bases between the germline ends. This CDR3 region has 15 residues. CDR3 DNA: TGTGCCAGCAGCGGAAGGGAGTACGGGAACACTGAAGCTTTCTTT. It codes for CASSGREYGNTEAFF.

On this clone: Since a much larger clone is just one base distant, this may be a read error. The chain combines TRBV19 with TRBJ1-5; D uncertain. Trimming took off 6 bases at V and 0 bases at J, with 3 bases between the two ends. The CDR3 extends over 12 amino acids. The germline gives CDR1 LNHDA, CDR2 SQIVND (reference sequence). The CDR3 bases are TGTGCCAGTAGCCTTAGCAATCAGCCCCAGCATTTT. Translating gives CASSLSNQPQHF.

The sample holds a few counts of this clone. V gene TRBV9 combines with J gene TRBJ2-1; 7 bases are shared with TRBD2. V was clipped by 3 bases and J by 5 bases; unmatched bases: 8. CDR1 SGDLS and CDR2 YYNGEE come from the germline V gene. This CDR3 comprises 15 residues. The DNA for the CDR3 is TGTGCCAGCAGCGCTAGTGCGGGGAGGGACAATGAGCAGTTCTTC. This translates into CASSASAGRDNEQFF.

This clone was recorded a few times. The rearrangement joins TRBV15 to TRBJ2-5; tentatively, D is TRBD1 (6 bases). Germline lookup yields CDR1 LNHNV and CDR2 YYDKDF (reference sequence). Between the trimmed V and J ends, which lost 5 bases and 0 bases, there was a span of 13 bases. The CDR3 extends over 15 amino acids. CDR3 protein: CATSGSRDNQETQYF. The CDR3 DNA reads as TGTGCCACCAGCGGGAGCCGGGACAACCAAGAGACCCAGTACTTC.

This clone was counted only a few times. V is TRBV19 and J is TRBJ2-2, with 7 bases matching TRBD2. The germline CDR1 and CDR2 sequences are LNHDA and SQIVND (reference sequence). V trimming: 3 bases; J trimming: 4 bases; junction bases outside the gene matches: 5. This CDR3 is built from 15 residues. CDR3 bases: TGTGCCAGTAGTATGCGTCCGGGGGGCACCGGGGAGCTGTTTTTT. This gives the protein CASSMRPGGTGELFF.

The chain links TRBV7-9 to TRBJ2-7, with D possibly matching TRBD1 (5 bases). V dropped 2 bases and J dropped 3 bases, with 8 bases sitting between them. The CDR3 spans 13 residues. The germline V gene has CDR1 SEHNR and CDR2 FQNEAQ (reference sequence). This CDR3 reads CASSLLDSYEQYF. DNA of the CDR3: TGTGCCAGCAGCTTACTCGACAGCTACGAGCAGTACTTC.

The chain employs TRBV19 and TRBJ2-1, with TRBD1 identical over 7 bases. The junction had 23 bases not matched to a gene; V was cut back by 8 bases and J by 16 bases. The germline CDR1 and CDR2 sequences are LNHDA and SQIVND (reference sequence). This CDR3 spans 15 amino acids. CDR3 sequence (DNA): TGTGCCAGTCTCCCCCCCAGTTGGAAGGGGGCAGGAATCTTCTTC. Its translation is CASLPPSWKGAGIFF.

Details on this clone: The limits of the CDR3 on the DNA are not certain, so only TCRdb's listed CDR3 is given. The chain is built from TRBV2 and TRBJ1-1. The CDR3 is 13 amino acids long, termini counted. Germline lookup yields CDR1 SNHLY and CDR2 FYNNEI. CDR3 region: CASILEEGTEAFF.

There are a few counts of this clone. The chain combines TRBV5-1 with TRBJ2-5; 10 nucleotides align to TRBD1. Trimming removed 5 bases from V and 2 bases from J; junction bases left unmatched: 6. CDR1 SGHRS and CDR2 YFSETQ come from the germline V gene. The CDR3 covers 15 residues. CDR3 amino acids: CASSGQGVMQETQYF. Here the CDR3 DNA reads TGCGCCAGCAGTGGACAGGGGGTTATGCAAGAGACCCAGTACTTC.

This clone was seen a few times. CDR3 residues: CATSRDLTSGVLYNEQFF. As DNA, the CDR3 is TGTGCCACCAGCAGAGATTTGACTAGCGGAGTTCTATACAATGAGCAGTTCTTC. V and J are TRBV15 and TRBJ2-1; 9 nucleotides match TRBD2. The CDR3 covers 18 residues. Germline values: CDR1 LNHNV, CDR2 YYDKDF (reference sequence). With V trimmed by 0 bases and J by 4 bases, 10 bases remained unmatched. Based on the CDR3 plus reference TRBV15 and TRBJ2-1, the full variable domain is DAMVIQNPRYQVTQFGKPVTLSCSQTLNHNVMYWYQQKSSQAPKLLFHYYDKDFNNEADTPDNFQSRRPNTSFCFLDIRSPGLGDTAMYLCATSRDLTSGVLYNEQFFGPGTRLTVL.

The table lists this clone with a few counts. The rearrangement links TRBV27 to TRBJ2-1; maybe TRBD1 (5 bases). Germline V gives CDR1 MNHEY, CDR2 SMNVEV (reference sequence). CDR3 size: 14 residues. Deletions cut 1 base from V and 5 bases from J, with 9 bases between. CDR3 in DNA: TGTGCCAGCAGTTTATGGCAGGGTGACAATGAGCAGTTCTTC. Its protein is CASSLWQGDNEQFF.

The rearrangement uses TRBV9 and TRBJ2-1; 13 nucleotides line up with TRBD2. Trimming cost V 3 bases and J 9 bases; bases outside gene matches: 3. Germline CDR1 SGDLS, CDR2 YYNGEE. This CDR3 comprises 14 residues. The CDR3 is CASSGTSGRGEQFF. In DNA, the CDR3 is TGTGCCAGCAGCGGGACTAGCGGGAGAGGTGAGCAGTTCTTC.